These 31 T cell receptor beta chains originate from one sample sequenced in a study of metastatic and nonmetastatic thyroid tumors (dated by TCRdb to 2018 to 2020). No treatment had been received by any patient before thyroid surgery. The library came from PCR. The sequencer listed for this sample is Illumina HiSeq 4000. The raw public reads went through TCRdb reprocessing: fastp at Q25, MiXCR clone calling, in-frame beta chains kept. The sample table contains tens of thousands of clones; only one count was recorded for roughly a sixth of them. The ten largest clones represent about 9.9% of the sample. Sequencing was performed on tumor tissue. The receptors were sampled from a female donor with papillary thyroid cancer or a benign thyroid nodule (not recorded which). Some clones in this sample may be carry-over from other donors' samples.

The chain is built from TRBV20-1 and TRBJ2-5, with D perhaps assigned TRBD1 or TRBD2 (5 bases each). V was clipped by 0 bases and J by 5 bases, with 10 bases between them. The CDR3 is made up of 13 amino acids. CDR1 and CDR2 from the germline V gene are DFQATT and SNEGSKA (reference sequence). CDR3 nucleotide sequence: TGCAGTGCTAGAGAGGGGGTGCGGGAGACCCAGTACTTC. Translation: CSAREGVRETQYF.

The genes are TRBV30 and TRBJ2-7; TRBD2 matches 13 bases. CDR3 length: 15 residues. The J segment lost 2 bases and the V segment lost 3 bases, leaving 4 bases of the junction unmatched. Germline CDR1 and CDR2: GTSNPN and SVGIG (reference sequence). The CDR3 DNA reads TGTGCCTGGAGACTAGCGGGAGGGGGCACCTACGAGCAGTACTTC. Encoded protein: CAWRLAGGGTYEQYF.

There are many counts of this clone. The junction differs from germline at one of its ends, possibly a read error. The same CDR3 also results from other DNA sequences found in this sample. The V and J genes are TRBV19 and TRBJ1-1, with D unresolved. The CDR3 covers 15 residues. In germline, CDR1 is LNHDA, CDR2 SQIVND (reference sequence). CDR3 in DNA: TGTGCTAGTAGCCCCGGTGGAGGGATGAACACTGAAGCTTTCTTT. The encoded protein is CASSPGGGMNTEAFF.

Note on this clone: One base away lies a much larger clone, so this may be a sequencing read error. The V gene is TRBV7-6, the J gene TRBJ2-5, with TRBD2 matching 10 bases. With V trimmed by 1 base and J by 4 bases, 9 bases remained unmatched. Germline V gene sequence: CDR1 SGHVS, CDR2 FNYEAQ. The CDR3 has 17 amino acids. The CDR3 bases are TGTGCCAGCAGCTTAGTGCTTAGCGGGAGGTTTAGAGAGACCCAGTACTTC. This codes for CASSLVLSGRFRETQYF.

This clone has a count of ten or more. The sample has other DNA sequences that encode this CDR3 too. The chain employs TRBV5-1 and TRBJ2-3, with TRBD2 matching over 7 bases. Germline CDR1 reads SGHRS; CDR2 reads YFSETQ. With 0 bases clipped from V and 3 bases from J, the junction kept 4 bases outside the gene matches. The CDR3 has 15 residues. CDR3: CASSLEAGSTDTQYF. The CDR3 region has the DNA TGCGCCAGCAGCTTGGAAGCGGGATCGACAGATACGCAGTATTTT.

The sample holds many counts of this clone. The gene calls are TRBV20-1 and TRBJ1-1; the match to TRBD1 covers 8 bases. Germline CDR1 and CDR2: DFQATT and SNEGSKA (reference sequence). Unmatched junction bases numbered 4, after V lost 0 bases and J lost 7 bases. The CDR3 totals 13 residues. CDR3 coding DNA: TGCAGTGCTAGAGACCAGGGGGCGAATGAAGCTTTCTTT. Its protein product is CSARDQGANEAFF.

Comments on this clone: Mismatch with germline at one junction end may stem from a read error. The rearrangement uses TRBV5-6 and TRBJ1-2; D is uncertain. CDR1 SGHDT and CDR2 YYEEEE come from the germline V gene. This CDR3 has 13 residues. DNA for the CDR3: TGTGCTAGCAGCTTGGCGGGGAACTATGGCTACACCTTC. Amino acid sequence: CASSLAGNYGYTF.

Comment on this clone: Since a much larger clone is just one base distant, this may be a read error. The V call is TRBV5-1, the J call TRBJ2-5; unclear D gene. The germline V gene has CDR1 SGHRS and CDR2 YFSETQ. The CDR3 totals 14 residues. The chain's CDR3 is CASILVLAGETQYF. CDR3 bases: TGCGCCAGCATCTTGGTTTTGGCAGGAGAGACCCAGTACTTC.

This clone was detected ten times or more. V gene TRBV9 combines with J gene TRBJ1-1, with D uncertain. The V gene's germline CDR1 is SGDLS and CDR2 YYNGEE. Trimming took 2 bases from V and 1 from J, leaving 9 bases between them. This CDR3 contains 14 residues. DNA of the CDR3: TGTGCCAGCAGCGTTAACTGGGGGAACACTGAAGCTTTCTTT. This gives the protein CASSVNWGNTEAFF.

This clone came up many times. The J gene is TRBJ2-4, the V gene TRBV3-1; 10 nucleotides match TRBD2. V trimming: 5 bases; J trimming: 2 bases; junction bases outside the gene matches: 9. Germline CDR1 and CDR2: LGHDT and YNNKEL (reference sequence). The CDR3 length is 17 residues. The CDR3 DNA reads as TGTGCCAGCAGCGTCACCTCTAGCGGGAGTTCCAAAAACATTCAGTACTTC. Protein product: CASSVTSSGSSKNIQYF. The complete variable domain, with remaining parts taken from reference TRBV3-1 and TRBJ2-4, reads DTAVSQTPKYLVTQMGNDKSIKCEQNLGHDTMYWYKQDSKKFLKIMFSYNNKELIINETVPNRFSPKSPDKAHLNLHINSLELGDSAVYFCASSVTSSGSSKNIQYFGAGTRLSVL.

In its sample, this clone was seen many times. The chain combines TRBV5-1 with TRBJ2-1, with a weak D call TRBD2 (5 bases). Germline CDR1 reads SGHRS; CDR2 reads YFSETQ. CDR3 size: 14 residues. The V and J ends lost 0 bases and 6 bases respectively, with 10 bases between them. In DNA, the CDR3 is TGCGCCAGCAGCTTGGGCCTAGCCGGCAATGAGCAGTTCTTC. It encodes CASSLGLAGNEQFF.

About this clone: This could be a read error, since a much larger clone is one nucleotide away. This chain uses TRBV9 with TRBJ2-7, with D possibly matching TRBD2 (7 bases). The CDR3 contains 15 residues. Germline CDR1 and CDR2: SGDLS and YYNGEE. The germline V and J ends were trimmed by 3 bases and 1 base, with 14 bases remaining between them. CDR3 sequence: CASSAWEGTSYEQYF. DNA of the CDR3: TGTGCCAGCAGCGCTTGGGAGGGGACATCCTACGAGCAGTACTTC.

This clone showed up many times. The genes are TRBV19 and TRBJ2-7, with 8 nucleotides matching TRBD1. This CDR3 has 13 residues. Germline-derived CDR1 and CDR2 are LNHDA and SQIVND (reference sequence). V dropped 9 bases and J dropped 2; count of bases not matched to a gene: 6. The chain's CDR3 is CASAGTGTYEQYF. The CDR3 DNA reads TGTGCCAGCGCCGGGACAGGTACCTACGAGCAGTACTTC.

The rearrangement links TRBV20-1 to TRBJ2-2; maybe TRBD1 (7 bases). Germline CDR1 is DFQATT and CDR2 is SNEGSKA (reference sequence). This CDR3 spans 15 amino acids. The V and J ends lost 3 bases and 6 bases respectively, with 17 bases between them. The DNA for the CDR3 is TGCAGTGCTAGGACTAGAGGGGGCGACGCCGGGGAGCTGTTTTTT. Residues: CSARTRGGDAGELFF.

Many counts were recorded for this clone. CDR3 sequence reads: CASKRGSQETQYF. The CDR3 DNA follows: TGTGCCAGCAAACGGGGGAGTCAAGAGACCCAGTACTTC. The J gene is TRBJ2-5, the V gene TRBV7-9; D possibly corresponds to TRBD2 (6 bases). Germline CDR1 reads SEHNR; CDR2 reads FQNEAQ (reference sequence). The V gene lost 7 bases and the J gene lost 2 bases, with 11 bases spanning the gap. This CDR3 contains 13 residues.

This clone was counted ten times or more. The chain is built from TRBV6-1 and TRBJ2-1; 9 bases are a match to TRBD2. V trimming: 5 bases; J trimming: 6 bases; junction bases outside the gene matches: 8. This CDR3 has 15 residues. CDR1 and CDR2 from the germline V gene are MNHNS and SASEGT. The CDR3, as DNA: TGTGCCAGCAGTTTTAGCGGGGGTCTTTCCAATGAGCAGTTCTTC. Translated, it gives CASSFSGGLSNEQFF.

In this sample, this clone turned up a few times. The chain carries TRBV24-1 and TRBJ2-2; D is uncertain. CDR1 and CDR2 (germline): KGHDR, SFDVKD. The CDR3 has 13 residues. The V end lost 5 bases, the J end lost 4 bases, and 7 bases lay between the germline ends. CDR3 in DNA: TGTGCCACCAGTGTTGCTAGCACCGGGGAGCTGTTTTTT. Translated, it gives CATSVASTGELFF.

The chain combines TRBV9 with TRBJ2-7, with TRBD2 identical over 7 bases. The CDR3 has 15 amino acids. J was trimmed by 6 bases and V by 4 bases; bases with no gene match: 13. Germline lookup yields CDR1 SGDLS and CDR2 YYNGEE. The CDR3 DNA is TGTGCCAGCAGCCCCTCACGCGGGAGCTGGGGCGAGCAGTACGTC. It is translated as CASSPSRGSWGEQYV.

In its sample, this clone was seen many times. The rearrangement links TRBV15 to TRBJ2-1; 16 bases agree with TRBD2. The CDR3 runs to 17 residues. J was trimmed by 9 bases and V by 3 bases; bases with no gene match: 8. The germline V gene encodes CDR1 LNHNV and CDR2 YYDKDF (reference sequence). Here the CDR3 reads CATSRGKGLAGGLEQFF. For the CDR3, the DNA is TGTGCCACCAGCAGGGGGAAGGGACTAGCGGGAGGGCTTGAGCAGTTCTTC.

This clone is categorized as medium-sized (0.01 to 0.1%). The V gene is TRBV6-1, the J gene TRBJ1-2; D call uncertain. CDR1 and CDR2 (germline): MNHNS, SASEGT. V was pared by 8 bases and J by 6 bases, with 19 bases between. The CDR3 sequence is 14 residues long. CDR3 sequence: CASSRVGGKDGYTF. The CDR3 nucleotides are TGTGCCAGCTCCCGTGTGGGAGGGAAGGATGGCTACACCTTC.

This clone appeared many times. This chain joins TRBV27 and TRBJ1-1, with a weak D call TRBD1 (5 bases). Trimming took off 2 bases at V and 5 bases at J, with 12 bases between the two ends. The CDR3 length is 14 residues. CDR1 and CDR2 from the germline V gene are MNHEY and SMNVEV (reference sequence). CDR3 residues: CASSLAGRNTEAFF. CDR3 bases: TGTGCCAGCAGTTTAGCAGGGAGGAATACTGAAGCTTTCTTT.

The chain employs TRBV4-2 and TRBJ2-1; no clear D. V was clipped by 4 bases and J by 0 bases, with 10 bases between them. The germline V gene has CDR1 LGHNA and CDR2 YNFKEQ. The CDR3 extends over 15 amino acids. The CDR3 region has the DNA TGTGCCAGCAGCCCGCGCGAGCCCTCCTACAATGAGCAGTTCTTC. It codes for CASSPREPSYNEQFF.

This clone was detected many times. CDR3 amino acids: CASSSPSNQPQHF. CDR3 bases: TGTGCCAGCAGTTCCCCTTCCAATCAGCCCCAGCATTTT. The J gene is TRBJ1-5, the V gene TRBV28, with D unresolved. V was trimmed by 4 bases and J by 3 bases, leaving 7 bases between them. The germline CDR1 and CDR2 sequences are MDHEN and SYDVKM. This CDR3 spans 13 amino acids.

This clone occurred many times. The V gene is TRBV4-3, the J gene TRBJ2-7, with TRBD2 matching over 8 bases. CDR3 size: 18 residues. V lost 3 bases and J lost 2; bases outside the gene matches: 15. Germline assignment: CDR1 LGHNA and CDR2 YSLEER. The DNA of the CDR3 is TGCGCCAGCAGCCAGCAACTAGCGGTTAGCCAGGCGGCCTACGAGCAGTACTTC. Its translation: CASSQQLAVSQAAYEQYF.

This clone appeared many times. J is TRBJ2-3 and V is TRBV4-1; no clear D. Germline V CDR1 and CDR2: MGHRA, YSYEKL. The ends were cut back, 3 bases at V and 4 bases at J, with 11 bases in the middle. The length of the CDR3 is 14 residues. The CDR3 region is CASSHGLAADTQYF. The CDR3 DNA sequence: TGCGCCAGCAGCCATGGGCTGGCTGCAGATACGCAGTATTTT.

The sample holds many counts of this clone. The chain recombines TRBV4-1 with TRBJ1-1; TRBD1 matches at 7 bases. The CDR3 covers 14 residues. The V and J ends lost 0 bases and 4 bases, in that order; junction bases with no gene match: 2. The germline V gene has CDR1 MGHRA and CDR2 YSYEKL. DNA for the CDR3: TGCGCCAGCAGCCAAGATGAGGGGGCCACTGAAGCTTTCTTT. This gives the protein CASSQDEGATEAFF.

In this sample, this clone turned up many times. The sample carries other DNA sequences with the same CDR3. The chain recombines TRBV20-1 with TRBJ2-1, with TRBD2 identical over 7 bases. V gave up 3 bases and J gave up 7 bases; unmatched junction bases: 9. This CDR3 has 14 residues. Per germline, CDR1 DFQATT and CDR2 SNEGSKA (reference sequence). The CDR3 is CSASEPGRVNEQFF. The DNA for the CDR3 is TGCAGTGCTAGTGAGCCAGGGAGGGTGAATGAGCAGTTCTTC.

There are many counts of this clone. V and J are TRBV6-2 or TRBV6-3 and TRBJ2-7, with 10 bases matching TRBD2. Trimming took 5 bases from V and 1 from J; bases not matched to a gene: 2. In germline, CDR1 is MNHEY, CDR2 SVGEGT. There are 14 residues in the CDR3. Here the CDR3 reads CASSIAGGSYEQYF. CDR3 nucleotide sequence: TGTGCCAGCAGTATAGCGGGAGGATCCTACGAGCAGTACTTC.

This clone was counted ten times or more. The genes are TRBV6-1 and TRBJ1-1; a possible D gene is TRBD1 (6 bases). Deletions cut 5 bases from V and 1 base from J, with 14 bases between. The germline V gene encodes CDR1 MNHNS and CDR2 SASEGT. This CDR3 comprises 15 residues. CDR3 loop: CASSPGDRRNTEAFF. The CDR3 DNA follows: TGTGCCAGCAGTCCAGGCGACAGGAGGAACACTGAAGCTTTCTTT.

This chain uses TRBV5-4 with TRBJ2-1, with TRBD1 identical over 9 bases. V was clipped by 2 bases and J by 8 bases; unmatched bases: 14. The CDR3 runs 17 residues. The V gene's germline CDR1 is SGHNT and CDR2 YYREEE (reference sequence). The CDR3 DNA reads TGTGCCAGCAGCTTCGGGCCCCGGGACAGGGTTCGCGATGAGCAGTTCTTC. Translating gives CASSFGPRDRVRDEQFF.

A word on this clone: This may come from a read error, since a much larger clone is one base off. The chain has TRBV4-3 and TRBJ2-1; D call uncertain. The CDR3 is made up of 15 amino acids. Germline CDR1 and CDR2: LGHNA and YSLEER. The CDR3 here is CAISQDIHLGREQFF. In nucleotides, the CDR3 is TGCGCCATCAGCCAAGATATCCATTTAGGAAGGGAGCAGTTCTTC.